This T cell receptor beta chain was captured in a study of blood T cells in healthy people across ages. A J-beta primer mix and a sample-barcoded 5' primer were used in a second PCR of roughly 6 to 12 cycles. With 12 random nucleotides, a template-switch adaptor tagged each individual cDNA molecule. Each sample provided no less than 2.5 million CDR3-containing paired-end reads. Each CDR3 protein gets one entry after TCRdb re-called the 5' RACE reads with MiXCR. Among some 940,000 distinct CDR3 sequences listed, almost 30% were seen once. This clonotype was detected only a few times. What it binds is unknown. Findings and caveats of the study: One million T cells yielded diversity estimates that were considered underestimates.

The CDR3 extends over 12 amino acids. V was cut by 5 bases and J by 5 bases, with 9 bases left in between. Germline lookup yields CDR1 MNHEY and CDR2 SVGEGT. This same sample was also taken into another study, of T cells of mothers and their children. That source adds: Over 8 million TCR beta CDR3 reads were obtained from each mother, and about 3 million from each child.

This sequence was found in a woman aged 40 to 55 in good health. Input material: blood. The chain joins TRBV6-2 or TRBV6-3 to TRBJ2-5; D is uncertain. CDR3 amino acids: CASSPIRETQYF. The CDR3 DNA sequence: TGTGCCAGCAGTCCAATAAGGGAGACCCAGTACTTC.